The 9 T cell receptor delta chains below were found in one sample sequenced in a study of γδ T cells in repeated Plasmodium falciparum infection. TCRdb re-processed the multiplex PCR reads via CATT. The table lists 90,000 or so delta-chain clones, 0.8% to 1% of them singletons. Flow sorting of PBMC yielded separate Vgamma9/Vdelta2+ and Vdelta2-negative gammadelta T cell populations for bulk repertoire analysis. Source material: gamma-delta T cells from blood. These receptors all come from a pool of human donors (malaria-infected and uninfected, not separated).

In regard to this clone: The translation of this DNA and the TCRdb protein of a much larger clone differ at residue 9, probably owing to a read error; the protein shown here is translated from the DNA. The chain joins TRDV2 to TRDJ3; 9 bases fit TRDD3. As TCRdb names no J gene, one was assigned here on the basis of a DNA match to germline. Germline V CDR1 and CDR2: GEAIGNYY, EKD. This CDR3 region has 17 residues. The V gene end was trimmed by 3 bases and the J gene end by 7 bases; junction bases not matched to a gene: 9. The chain's CDR3 is CACDEELGEKDTRQMFF. The CDR3 DNA sequence: TGTGCCTGTGACGAAGAACTGGGGGAGAAAGACACCCGACAGATGTTTTTC.

This clone showed up many times. V usage is TRDV2 and J usage is TRDJ2, with D unresolved. The CDR3 is 19 residues long. The V end lost 0 bases, the J end lost 0 bases, and 19 bases lay between the germline ends. Germline CDR1 and CDR2: GEAIGNYY and EKD. CDR3 nucleotides: TGTGCCTGTGACACCGTTGGTCCCGTCCCCCGCCCTTTGACAGCACAACTCTTCTTT. It specifies CACDTVGPVPRPLTAQLFF.

This clone has a count of ten or more. The V call is TRDV1, the J call TRDJ1; D is possibly TRDD3 (7 bases). Germline CDR1 and CDR2: TSWWSYY and QGS. This CDR3 is built from 17 residues. Trimming removed 2 bases from V and 1 base from J, with 17 bases in between. The CDR3 sequence: CALGETSYWGSTDKLIF. As DNA, the CDR3 is TGTGCTCTTGGGGAAACGTCCTACTGGGGATCCACCGATAAACTCATCTTT.

This clone occurred a few times. The protein held in TCRdb is that of a much larger clone and does not match this DNA's translation at residue 3, likely because of a read error; the protein shown is translated from the DNA. V gene TRDV1 combines with J gene TRDJ1; D is tentatively TRDD2 or TRDD3 (5 bases each). This CDR3 spans 18 amino acids. Germline loops: CDR1 TSWWSYY, CDR2 QGS. The CDR3 bases are TGTGCTTTTGGGGAATACACCTACGTTTGGGTTTACACCGATAAACTCATCTTT. Amino acids: CAFGEYTYVWVYTDKLIF.

Regarding this clone: A much larger clone lies a single base off, so this may be a read error. V usage is TRDV1 and J usage is TRDJ1; TRDD3 agrees at 9 bases. Here the J gene came from matching the DNA to germline, since TCRdb omits it. This CDR3 has 21 residues. The V segment lost 2 bases and the J segment 3 bases; nucleotides outside the gene matches: 22. Germline lookup yields CDR1 TSWWSYY and CDR2 QGS. CDR3 sequence reads: CALGENLLFPFRGYVADKLIF. CDR3 nucleotide sequence: TGTGCTCTTGGGGAAAACCTCCTTTTTCCCTTTAGGGGATACGTGGCCGATAAACTCATCTTT.

In the case of this clone: TCRdb has a much larger clone's protein, which differs at residue 5 from the translation of this DNA, likely because of a read error; what is shown is the protein translated from the DNA. The V call is TRDV1, the J call TRDJ1, with 12 bases lining up with TRDD3. As TCRdb names no J gene, one was assigned here on the basis of a DNA match to germline. The CDR3 has 24 amino acids. Trimming cost V 4 bases and J 0 bases; bases outside gene matches: 27. CDR1 TSWWSYY and CDR2 QGS come from the germline V gene. CDR3 sequence (DNA): TGTGCTCTTGGGGGATACCTTCCTATTACTGGGGGATACTTACCGCACTCTTACACCGATAAACTCATCTTT. Residues: CALGGYLPITGGYLPHSYTDKLIF.

About this clone itself: The protein TCRdb gives is from a much larger clone and does not agree with this DNA's translation at residue 5, likely a read error; the protein shown here comes from the DNA. The V and J genes are TRDV2 and TRDJ1, with no clear D. The J gene, not given by TCRdb, was assigned here from a germline match of the nucleotide sequence. Germline V CDR1 and CDR2: GEAIGNYY, EKD. This CDR3 comprises 13 residues. V dropped 8 bases and J dropped 0 bases, with 12 bases sitting between them. The DNA for the CDR3 is TGTGCCTATCTTGAGGAGAACACCGATAAACTCATCTTT. Translated, it gives CAYLEENTDKLIF.

This clone came up a few times. The amino acid sequence in TCRdb belongs to a much larger clone and departs from this DNA's translation at residue 4, likely a sequencing read error; the sequence shown is translated from the DNA. The rearrangement joins TRDV2 to TRDJ1; D gene ambiguous. TCRdb gives no J gene; it was assigned here by matching the DNA to germline. CDR1 and CDR2 (germline): GEAIGNYY, EKD. CDR3 length: 17 amino acids. CDR3 bases: TGTGCCTGTGGCACCGTCACGAACTTGGCCCGTACGGATAAACTCATCTTT. Protein: CACGTVTNLARTDKLIF.

To note about this clone: Only one base separates this from a far larger clonotype, so it likely reflects a read error. This specimen includes other DNA sequences encoding the same CDR3. V is TRDV2 and J is TRDJ3; 12 bases are shared with TRDD3. No J gene was available from TCRdb, and it was assigned here by a germline match of the DNA. CDR1 and CDR2 (germline): GEAIGNYY, EKD. With 0 bases clipped from V and 1 base from J, the junction kept 18 bases outside the gene matches. The CDR3 consists of 24 residues. In DNA, the CDR3 is TGTGCCTGTGACACCGGGTCTACTACTGGGGGATACCGCGATTGGTCCTGGGACACCCGACAGATGTTTTTC. It encodes CACDTGSTTGGYRDWSWDTRQMFF.